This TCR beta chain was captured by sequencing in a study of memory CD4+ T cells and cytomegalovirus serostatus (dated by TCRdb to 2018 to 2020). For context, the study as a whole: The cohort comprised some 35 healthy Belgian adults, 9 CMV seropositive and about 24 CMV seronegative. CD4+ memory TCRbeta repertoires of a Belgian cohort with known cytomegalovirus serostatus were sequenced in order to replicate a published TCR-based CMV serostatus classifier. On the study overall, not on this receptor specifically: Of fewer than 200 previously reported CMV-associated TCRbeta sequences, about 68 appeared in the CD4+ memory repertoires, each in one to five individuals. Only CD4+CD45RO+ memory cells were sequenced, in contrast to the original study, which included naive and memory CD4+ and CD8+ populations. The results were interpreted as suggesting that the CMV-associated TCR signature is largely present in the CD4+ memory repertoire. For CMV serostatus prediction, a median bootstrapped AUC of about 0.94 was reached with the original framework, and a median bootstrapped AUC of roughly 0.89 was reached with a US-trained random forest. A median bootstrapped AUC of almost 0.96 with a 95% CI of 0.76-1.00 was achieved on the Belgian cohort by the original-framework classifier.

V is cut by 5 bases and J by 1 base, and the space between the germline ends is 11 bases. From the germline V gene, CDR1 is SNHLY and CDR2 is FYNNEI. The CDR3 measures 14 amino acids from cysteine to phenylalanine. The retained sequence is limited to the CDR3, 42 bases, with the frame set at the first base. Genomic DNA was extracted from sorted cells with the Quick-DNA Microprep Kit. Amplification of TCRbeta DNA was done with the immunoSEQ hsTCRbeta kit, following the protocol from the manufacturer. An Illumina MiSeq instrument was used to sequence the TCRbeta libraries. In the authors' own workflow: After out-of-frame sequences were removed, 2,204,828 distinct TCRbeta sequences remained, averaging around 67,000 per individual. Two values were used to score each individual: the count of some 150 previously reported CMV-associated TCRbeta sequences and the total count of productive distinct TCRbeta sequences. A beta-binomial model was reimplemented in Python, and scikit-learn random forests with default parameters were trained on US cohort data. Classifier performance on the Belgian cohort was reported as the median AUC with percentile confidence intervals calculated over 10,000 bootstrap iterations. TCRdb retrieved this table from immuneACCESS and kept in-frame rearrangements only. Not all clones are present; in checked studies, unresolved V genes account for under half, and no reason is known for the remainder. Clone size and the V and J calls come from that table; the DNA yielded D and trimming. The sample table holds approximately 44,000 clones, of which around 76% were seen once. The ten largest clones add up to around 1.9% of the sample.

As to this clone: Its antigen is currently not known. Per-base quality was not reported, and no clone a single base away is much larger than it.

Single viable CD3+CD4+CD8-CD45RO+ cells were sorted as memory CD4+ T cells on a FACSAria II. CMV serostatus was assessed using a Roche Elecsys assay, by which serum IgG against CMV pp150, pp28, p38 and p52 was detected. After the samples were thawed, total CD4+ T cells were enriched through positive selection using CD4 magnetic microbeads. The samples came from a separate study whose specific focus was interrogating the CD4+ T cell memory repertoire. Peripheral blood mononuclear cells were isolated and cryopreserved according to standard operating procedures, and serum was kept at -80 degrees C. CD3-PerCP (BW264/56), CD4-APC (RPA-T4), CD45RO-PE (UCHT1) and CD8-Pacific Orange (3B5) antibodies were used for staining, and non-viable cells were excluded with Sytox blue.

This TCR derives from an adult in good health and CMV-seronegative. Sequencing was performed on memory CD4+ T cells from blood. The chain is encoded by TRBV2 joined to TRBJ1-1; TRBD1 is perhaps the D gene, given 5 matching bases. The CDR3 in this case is CASSNLGRNTEAFF. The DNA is TGTGCCAGCAGTAACCTGGGACGGAACACTGAAGCTTTCTTT.